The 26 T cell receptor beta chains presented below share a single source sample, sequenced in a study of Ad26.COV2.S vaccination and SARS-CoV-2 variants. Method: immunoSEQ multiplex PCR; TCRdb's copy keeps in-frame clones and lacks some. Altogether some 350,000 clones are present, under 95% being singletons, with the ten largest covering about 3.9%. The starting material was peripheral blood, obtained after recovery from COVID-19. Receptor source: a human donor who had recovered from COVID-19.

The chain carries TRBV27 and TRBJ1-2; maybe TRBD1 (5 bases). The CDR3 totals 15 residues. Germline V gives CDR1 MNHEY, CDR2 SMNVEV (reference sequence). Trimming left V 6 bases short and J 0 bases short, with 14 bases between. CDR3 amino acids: CASSQRAGTNYGYTF. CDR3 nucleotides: TGTGCCAGCAGCCAAAGGGCAGGGACTAACTATGGCTACACCTTC.

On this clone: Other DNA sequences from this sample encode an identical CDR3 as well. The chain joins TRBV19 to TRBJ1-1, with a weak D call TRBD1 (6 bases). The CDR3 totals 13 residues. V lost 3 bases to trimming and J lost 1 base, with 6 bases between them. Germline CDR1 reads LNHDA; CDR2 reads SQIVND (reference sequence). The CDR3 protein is CASSIRGNTEAFF. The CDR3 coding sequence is TGTGCCAGTAGTATCAGGGGGAACACTGAAGCTTTCTTT.

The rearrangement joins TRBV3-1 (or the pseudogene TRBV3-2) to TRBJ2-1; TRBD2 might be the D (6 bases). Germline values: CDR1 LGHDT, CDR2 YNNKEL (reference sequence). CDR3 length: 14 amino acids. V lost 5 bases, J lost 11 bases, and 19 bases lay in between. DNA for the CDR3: TGTGCCAGCAGCGAATTGGGACTGCTAATGAAGCAGTTCTTC. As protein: CASSELGLLMKQFF.

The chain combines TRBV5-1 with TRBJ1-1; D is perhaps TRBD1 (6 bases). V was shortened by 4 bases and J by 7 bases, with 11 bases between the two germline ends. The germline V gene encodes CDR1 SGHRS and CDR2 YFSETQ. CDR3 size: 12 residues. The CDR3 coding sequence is TGCGCCAGCAGCATACAGGGACTTGAAGCTTTCTTT. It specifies CASSIQGLEAFF. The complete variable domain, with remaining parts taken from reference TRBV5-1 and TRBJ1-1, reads KAGVTQTPRYLIKTRGQQVTLSCSPISGHRSVSWYQQTPGQGLQFLFEYFSETQRNKGNFPGRFSGRQFSNSRSEMNVSTLELGDSALYLCASSIQGLEAFFGQGTRLTVV.

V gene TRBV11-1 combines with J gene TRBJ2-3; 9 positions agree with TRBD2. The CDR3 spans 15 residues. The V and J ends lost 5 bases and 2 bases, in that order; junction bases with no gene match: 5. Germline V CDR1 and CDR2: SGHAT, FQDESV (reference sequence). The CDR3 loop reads CASSHSGGTTDTQYF. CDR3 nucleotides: TGTGCCAGCAGCCATAGCGGGGGAACCACAGATACGCAGTATTTT.

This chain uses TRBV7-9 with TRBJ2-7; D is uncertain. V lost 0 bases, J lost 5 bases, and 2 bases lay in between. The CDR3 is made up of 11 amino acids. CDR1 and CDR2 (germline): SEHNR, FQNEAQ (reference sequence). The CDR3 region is CASSLAHEQYF. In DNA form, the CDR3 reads TGTGCCAGCAGCTTAGCCCACGAGCAGTACTTC. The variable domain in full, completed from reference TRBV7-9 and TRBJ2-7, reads DTGVSQNPRHKITKRGQNVTFRCDPISEHNRLYWYRQTLGQGPEFLTYFQNEAQLEKSRLLSDRFSAERPKGSFSTLEIQRTEQGDSAMYLCASSLAHEQYFGPGTRLTVT.

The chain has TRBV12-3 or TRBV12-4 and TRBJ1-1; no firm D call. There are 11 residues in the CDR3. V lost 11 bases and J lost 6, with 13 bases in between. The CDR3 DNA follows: TGTGCCTGCGGGAGACAATCTGAAGCTTTCTTT. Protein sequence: CACGRQSEAFF.

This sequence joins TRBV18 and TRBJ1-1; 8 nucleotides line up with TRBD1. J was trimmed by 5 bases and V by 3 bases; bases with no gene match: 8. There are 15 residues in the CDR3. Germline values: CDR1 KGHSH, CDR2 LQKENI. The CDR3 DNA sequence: TGTGCCAGCTCACCCCCAGGGGGCGCATGGACTGAAGCTTTCTTT. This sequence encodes CASSPPGGAWTEAFF.

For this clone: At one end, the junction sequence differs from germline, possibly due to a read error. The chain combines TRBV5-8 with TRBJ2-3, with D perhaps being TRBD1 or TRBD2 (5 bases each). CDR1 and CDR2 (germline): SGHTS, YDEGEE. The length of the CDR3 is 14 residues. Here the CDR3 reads CAGRDPVGTDTQYF. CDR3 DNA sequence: TGTGCCGGCAGGGACCCCGTCGGGACAGATACGCAGTATTTT.

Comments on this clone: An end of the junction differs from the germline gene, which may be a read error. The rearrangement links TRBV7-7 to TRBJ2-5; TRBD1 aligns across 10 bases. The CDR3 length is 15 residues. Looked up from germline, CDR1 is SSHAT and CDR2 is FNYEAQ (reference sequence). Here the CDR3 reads CASSLGQGVAETQYF. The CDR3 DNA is TGTGCTAGCAGCTTAGGACAGGGGGTAGCAGAGACCCAGTACTTC.

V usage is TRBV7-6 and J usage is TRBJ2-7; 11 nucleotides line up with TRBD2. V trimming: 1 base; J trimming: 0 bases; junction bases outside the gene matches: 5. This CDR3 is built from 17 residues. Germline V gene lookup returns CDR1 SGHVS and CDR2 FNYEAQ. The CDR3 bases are TGTGCCAGCAGCTTAGGGCTAGCGGGGGGAAACTCCTACGAGCAGTACTTC. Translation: CASSLGLAGGNSYEQYF.

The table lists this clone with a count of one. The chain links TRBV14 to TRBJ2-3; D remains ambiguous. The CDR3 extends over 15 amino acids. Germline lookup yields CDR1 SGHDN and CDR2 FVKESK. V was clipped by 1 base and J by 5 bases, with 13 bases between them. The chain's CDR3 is CASSQGVFIGDTQYF. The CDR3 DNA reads TGTGCCAGCAGCCAAGGGGTGTTTATAGGAGATACGCAGTATTTT.

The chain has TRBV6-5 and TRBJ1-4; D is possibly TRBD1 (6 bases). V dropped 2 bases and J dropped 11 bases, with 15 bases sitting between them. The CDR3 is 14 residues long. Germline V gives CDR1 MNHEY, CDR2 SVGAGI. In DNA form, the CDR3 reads TGTGCCAGCAGTTACGACAGGCAAGGTTTGAAACTGTTTTTT. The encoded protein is CASSYDRQGLKLFF.

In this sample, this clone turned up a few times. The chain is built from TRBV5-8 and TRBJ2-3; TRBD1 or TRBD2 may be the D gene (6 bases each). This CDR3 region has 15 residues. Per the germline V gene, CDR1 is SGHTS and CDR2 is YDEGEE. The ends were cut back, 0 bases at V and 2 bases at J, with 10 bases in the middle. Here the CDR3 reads CASSLGGANTDTQYF. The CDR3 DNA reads TGTGCCAGCAGCTTGGGGGGGGCGAACACAGATACGCAGTATTTT.

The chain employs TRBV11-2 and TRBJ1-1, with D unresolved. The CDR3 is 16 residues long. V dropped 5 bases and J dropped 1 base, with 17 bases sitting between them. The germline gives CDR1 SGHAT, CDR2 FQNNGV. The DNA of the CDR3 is TGTGCCAGCAGCCCCAGGTCGGACGCTAGGAACACTGAAGCTTTCTTT. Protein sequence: CASSPRSDARNTEAFF.

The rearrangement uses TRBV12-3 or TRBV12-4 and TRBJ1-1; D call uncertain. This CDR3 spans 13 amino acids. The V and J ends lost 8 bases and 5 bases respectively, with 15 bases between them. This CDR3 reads CASQNLRETEAFF. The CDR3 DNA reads TGTGCCAGCCAGAATCTAAGGGAAACTGAAGCTTTCTTT.

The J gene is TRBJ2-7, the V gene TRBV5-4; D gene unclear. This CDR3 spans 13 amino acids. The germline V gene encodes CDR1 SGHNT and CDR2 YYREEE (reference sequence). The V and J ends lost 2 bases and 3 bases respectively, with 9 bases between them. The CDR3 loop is CASSFGPRYEQYF. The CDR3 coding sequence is TGTGCCAGCAGCTTTGGGCCACGCTACGAGCAGTACTTC.

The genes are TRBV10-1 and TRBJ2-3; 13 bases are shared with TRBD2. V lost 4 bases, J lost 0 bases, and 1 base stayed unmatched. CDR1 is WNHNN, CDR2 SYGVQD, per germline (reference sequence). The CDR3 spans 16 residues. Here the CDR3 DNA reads TGCGCCAGCAGTGGGACTAGCGGGGGCAGCACAGATACGCAGTATTTT. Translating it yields CASSGTSGGSTDTQYF.

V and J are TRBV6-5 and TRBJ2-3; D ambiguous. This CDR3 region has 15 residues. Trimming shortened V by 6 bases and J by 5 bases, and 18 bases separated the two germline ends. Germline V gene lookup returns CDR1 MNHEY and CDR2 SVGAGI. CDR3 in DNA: TGTGCCAGCAGCACCTCCGGACCACCCTTAGATACGCAGTATTTT. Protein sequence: CASSTSGPPLDTQYF.

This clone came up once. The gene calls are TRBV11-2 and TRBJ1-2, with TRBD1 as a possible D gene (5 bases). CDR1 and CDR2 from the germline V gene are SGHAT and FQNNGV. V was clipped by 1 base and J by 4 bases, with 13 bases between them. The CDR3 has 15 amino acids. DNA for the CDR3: TGTGCCAGCAGCTTAGGGACAATCGGGTCCTATGGCTACACCTTC. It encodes CASSLGTIGSYGYTF.

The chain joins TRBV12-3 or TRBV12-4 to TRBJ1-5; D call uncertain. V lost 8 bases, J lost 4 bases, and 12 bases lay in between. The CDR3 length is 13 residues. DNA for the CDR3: TGTGCCAGCTTCACCCATCTTAATCAGCCCCAGCATTTT. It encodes CASFTHLNQPQHF.

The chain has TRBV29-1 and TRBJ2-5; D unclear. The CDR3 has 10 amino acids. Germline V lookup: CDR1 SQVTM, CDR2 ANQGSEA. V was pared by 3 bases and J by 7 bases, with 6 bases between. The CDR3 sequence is CSVELGTQYF. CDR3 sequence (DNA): TGCAGCGTTGAGCTGGGGACCCAGTACTTC.

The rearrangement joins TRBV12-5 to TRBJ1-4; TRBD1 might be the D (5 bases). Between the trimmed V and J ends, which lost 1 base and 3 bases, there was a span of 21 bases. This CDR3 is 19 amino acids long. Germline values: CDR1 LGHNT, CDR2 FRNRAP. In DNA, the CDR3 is TGTGCTAGTGGTTTGGGACCCGGACTCCTGGGGGTTTCTAATGAAAAACTGTTTTTT. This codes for CASGLGPGLLGVSNEKLFF.

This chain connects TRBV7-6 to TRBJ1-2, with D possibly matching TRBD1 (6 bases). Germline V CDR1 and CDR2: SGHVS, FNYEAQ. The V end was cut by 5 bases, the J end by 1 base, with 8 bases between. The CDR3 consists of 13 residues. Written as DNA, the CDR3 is TGTGCCAGCAGCCCGGACAGTAACTATGGCTACACCTTC. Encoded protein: CASSPDSNYGYTF.

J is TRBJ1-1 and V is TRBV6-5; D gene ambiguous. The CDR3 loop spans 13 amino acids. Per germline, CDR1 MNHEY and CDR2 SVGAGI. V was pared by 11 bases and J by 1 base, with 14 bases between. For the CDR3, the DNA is TGTGCCGTCAGACGGTGGGGGAACACTGAAGCTTTCTTT. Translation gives CAVRRWGNTEAFF.

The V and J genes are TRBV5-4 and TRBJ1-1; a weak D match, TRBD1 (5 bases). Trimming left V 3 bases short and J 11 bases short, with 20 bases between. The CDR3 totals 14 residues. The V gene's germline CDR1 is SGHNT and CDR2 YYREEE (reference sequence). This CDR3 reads CASSSLSREVEAFF. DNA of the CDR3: TGTGCCAGCAGCTCTCTATCCAGGGAGGTCGAGGCTTTCTTT.